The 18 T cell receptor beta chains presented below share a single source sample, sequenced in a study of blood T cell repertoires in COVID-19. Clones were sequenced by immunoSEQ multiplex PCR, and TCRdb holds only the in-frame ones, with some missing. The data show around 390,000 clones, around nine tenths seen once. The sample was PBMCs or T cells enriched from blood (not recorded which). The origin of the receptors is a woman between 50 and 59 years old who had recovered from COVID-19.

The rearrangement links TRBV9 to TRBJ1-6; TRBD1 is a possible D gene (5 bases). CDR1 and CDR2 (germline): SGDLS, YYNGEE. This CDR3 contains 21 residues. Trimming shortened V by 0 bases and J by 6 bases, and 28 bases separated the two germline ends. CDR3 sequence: CASSVGRGRTGGSSGNSPLHF. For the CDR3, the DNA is TGTGCCAGCAGCGTAGGTCGCGGGAGGACCGGGGGATCGTCGGGTAATTCACCCCTCCACTTT.

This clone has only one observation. Here the CDR3 reads CASSQDLYGGNTDTQYF. In DNA form, the CDR3 reads TGTGCCAGCAGCCAAGATCTGTACGGGGGGAACACAGATACGCAGTATTTT. The V and J genes are TRBV3-1 (or the pseudogene TRBV3-2) and TRBJ2-3; TRBD2 matches at 7 bases. Germline trimming cut 0 bases from V and 2 bases from J; bases unmatched to any gene: 8. The CDR3 contains 17 residues. Looked up from germline, CDR1 is LGHDT and CDR2 is YNNKEL (reference sequence).

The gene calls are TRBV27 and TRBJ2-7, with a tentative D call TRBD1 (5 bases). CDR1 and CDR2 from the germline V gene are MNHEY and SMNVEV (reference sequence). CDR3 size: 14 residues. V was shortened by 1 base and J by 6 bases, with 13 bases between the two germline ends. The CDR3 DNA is TGTGCCAGCAGTTTATTGTCAGGGAATGGCGAGCAGTACTTC. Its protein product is CASSLLSGNGEQYF.

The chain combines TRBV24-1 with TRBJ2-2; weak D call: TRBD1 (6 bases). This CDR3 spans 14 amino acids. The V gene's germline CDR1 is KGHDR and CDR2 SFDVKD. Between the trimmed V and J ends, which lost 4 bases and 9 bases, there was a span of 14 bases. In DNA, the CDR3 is TGTGCCACCAGTGACCGCAGGGGTAGCCGGGAGCTGTTTTTT. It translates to CATSDRRGSRELFF.

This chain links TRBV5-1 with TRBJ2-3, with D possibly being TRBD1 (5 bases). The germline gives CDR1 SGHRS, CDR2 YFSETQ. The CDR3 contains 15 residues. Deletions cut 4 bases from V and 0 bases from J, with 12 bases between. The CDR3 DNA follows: TGCGCCAGCAGCCTCGACAGAACTAGCACAGATACGCAGTATTTT. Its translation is CASSLDRTSTDTQYF.

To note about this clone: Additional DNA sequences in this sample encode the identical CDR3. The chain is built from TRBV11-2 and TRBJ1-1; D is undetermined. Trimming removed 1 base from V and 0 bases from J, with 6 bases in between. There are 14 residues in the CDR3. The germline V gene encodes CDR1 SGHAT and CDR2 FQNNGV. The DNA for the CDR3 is TGTGCCAGCAGCTTAGGAACAGTGAACACTGAAGCTTTCTTT. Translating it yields CASSLGTVNTEAFF.

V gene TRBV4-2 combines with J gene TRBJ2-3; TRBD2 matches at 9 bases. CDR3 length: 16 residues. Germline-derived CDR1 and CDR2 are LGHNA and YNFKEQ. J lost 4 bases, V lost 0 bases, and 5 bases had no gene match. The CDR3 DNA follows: TGTGCCAGCAGCCAAGAAGATGCGGGGGGGCCAGATACGCAGTATTTT. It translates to CASSQEDAGGPDTQYF.

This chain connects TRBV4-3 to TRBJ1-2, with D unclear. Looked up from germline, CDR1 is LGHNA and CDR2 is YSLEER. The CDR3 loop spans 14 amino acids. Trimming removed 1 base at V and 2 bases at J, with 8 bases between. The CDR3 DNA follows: TGCGCCAGCAGCCAAGGGTACTCGAACTATGGCTACACCTTC. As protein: CASSQGYSNYGYTF.

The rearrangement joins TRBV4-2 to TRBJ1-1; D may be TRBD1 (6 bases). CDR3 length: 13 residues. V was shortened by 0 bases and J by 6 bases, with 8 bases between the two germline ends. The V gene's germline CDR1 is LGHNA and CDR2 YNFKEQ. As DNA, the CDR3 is TGTGCCAGCAGCCAAGATTCAGGGGCTGAAGCTTTCTTT. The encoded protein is CASSQDSGAEAFF.

CDR3 in DNA: TGTGCCCTTAAGGGGGCAAGGTATGGCTACACCTTC. Translated: CALKGARYGYTF. The rearrangement joins TRBV30 to TRBJ1-2; TRBD1 agrees at 7 bases. The germline V gene encodes CDR1 GTSNPN and CDR2 SVGIG (reference sequence). The junction had 8 bases not matched to a gene; V was cut back by 8 bases and J by 5 bases. CDR3 length equals 12 residues.

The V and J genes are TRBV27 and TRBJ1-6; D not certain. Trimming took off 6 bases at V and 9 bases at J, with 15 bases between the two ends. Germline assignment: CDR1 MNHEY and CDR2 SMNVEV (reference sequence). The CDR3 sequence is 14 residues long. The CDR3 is CASRPDLEGSPLHF. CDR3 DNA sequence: TGTGCCAGCAGGCCCGACCTCGAGGGTTCACCCCTCCACTTT.

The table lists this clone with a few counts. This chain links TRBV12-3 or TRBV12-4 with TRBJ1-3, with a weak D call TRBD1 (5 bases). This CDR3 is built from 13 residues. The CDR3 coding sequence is TGTGCTCCGCGGCAGGGTTCGGGAAACACCATATATTTT. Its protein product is CAPRQGSGNTIYF.

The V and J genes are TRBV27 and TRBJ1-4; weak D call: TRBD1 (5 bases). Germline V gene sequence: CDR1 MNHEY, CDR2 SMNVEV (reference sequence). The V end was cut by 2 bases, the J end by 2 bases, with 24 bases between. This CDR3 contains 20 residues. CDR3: CASSLPIYFPGLRTNEKLFF. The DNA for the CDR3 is TGTGCCAGCAGTTTACCGATATATTTCCCAGGGCTTAGGACTAATGAAAAACTGTTTTTT.

The CDR3 DNA reads TGTGCCTGGAGTGTACTAGGCTACCAAAGGACCCAGTACTTC. Amino acid sequence: CAWSVLGYQRTQYF. The rearrangement uses TRBV30 and TRBJ2-5; possible D gene TRBD2, 5 bases. Germline V CDR1 and CDR2: GTSNPN, SVGIG (reference sequence). The CDR3 extends over 14 amino acids. V lost 0 bases, J lost 7 bases, and 15 bases lay in between.

The CDR3, as DNA: TGCGCCAGCAGCTTGGGGACTAGCGGGGTTATGGATACGCAGTATTTT. It encodes CASSLGTSGVMDTQYF. The chain employs TRBV5-1 and TRBJ2-3; the match to TRBD2 covers 12 bases. The V gene's germline CDR1 is SGHRS and CDR2 YFSETQ. The CDR3 covers 16 residues. After removal of 0 bases from V and 6 bases from J, the junction contained 5 bases not matched to a gene.

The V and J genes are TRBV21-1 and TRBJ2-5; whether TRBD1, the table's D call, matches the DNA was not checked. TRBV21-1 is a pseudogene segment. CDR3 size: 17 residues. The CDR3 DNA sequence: TGTGCCAGCAGCACCTCACCGGACATCCTCTGCGGTGAGACCCAGTACTTC. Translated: CASSTSPDILCGETQYF.

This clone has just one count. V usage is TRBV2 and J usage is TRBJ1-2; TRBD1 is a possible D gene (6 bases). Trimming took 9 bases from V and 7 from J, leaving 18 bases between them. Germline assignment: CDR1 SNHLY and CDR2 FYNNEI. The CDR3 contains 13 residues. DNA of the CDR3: TGTGCCAGGACAGTACAGGGTCTGGTTGGCTACACCTTC. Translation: CARTVQGLVGYTF.

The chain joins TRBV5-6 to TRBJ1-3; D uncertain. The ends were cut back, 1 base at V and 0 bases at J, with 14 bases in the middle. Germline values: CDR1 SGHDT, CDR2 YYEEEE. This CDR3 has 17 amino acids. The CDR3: CASSLYARKASGNTIYF. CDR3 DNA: TGTGCCAGCAGCTTGTATGCACGAAAAGCCTCTGGAAACACCATATATTTT.